The 5 T cell receptor beta chains in this list originate from one sample, sequenced in a study of cytomegalovirus exposure and HLA in healthy donors. A multiplex PCR was run with 60 Vbeta primers and 13 Jbeta primers. Using immunoSEQ multiplex PCR, the repertoire was profiled, and TCRdb retains in-frame clones only, with some absent. The sample holds tens of thousands of clones, 60% to 75% seen once. Sequenced sample: PBMCs. The receptors shown here come from a man aged 40-49 years in good health and CMV-seronegative.

The chain is built from TRBV11-1 and TRBJ2-1; TRBD2 aligns across 9 bases. The V gene end was trimmed by 0 bases and the J gene end by 4 bases; junction bases not matched to a gene: 4. There are 16 residues in the CDR3. Germline CDR1 and CDR2: SGHAT and FQDESV (reference sequence). CDR3 in amino acids: CASSLALRGGYNEQFF. The CDR3 DNA follows: TGTGCCAGCAGCTTAGCGCTGCGGGGGGGATACAATGAGCAGTTCTTC.

There are a few counts of this clone. The CDR3 region has the DNA TGCAGCGTTAAAGTAGTAAACACTGAAGCTTTCTTT. It yields the protein CSVKVVNTEAFF. This rearrangement joins TRBV29-1 to TRBJ1-1; D unclear. The CDR3 contains 12 residues. The V end was cut by 5 bases, the J end by 2 bases, with 9 bases between. Germline V gene lookup returns CDR1 SQVTM and CDR2 ANQGSEA.

The CDR3 sequence: CASSLGGVETQYF. The CDR3 DNA reads TGTGCCAGCAGCTTAGGGGGGGTCGAGACCCAGTACTTC. This chain uses TRBV11-2 with TRBJ2-5, with a weak D call TRBD2 (6 bases). The germline V gene encodes CDR1 SGHAT and CDR2 FQNNGV. V lost 1 base and J lost 5, with 8 bases in between. The CDR3 has 13 residues.

This clone was observed a single time. V usage is TRBV7-8 and J usage is TRBJ2-1, with TRBD1 identical over 7 bases. The length of the CDR3 is 16 residues. With 5 bases clipped from V and 1 base from J, the junction kept 8 bases outside the gene matches. The germline CDR1 and CDR2 sequences are SGHVS and FQNEAQ. The CDR3: CASSRHRDRSYNEQFF. The CDR3 nucleotides are TGTGCCAGCAGCCGACACCGGGACAGATCCTACAATGAGCAGTTCTTC.

This clone was observed a single time. The rearrangement joins TRBV7-9 to TRBJ1-4, with 9 bases aligning to TRBD1. With 5 bases clipped from V and 8 bases from J, the junction kept 6 bases outside the gene matches. Per germline, CDR1 SEHNR and CDR2 FQNEAQ (reference sequence). The CDR3 runs 14 residues. The CDR3 sequence: CASSIRTGEEKLFF. The CDR3 nucleotides are TGTGCCAGCAGCATAAGGACAGGGGAAGAAAAACTGTTTTTT.